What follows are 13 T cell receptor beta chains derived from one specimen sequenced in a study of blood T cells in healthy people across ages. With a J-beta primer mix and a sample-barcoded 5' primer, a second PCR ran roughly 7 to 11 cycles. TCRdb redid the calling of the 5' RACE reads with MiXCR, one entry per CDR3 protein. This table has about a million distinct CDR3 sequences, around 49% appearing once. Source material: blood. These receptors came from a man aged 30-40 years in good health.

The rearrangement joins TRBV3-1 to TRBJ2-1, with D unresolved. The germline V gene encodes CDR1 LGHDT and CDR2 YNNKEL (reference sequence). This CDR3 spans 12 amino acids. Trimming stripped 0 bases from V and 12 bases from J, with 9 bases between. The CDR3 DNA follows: TGTGCCAGCAGCCAAGAAAAAGCTCGGCAGTTCTTC. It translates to CASSQEKARQFF.

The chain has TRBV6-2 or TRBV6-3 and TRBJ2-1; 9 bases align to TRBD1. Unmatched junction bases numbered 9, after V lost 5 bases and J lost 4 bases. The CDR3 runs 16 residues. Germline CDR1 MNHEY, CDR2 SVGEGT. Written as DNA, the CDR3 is TGTGCCAGCAGTACGGTAGGGACAGGGAAATACAATGAGCAGTTCTTC. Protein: CASSTVGTGKYNEQFF.

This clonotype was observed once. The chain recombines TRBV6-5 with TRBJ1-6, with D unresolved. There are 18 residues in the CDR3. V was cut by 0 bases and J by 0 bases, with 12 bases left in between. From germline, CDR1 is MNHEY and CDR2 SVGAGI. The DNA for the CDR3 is TGTGCCAGCAGTTACTCGAACCCCTCCAGCTCCTATAATTCACCCCTCCACTTT. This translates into CASSYSNPSSSYNSPLHF.

The CDR3 DNA reads as TGTGCCAGCAGCCAACCGACAGGGGGCACTAACTATGGCTACACCTTC. It specifies CASSQPTGGTNYGYTF. This chain joins TRBV4-2 and TRBJ1-2, with TRBD1 identical over 10 bases. Germline values: CDR1 LGHNA, CDR2 YNFKEQ. V dropped 2 bases and J dropped 0; count of bases not matched to a gene: 3. The CDR3 is 16 amino acids.

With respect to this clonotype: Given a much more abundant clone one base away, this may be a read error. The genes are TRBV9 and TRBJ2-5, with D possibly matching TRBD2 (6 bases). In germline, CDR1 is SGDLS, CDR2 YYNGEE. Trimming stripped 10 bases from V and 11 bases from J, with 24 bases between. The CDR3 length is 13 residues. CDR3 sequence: CASRRGFGDEQYF. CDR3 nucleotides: TGTGCCTCAAGGCGGGGATTTGGGGATGAGCAGTACTTC.

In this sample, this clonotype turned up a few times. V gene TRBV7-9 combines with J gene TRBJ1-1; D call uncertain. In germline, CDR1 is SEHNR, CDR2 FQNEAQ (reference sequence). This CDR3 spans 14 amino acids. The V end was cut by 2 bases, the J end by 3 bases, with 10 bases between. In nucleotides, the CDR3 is TGTGCCAGCAGCTTAAGGCAGGCGGACACTGAAGCTTTCTTT. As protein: CASSLRQADTEAFF. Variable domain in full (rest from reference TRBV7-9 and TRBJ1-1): DTGVSQNPRHKITKRGQNVTFRCDPISEHNRLYWYRQTLGQGPEFLTYFQNEAQLEKSRLLSDRFSAERPKGSFSTLEIQRTEQGDSAMYLCASSLRQADTEAFFGQGTRLTVV.

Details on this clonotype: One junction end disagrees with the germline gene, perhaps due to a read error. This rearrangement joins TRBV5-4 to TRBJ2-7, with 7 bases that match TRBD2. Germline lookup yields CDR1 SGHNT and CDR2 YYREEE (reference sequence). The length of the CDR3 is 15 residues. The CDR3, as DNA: TGTACCAGCAGCTTCGGGGGGAAATCGCCTTGGGAGCAGTACTTC. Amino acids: CTSSFGGKSPWEQYF.

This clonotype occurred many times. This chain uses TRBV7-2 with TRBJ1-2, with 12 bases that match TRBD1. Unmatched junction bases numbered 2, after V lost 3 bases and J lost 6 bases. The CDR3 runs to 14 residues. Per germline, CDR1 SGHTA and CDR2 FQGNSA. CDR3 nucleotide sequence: TGTGCCAGCAGCTTGGGACAGGGGGCCAATGGCTACACCTTC. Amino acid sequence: CASSLGQGANGYTF.

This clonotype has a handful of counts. The CDR3 spells CASSPNPSYYGYTF. The CDR3 bases are TGTGCCAGCAGCCCAAACCCAAGCTACTATGGCTACACCTTC. J is TRBJ1-2 and V is TRBV7-3; D is ambiguous. V was clipped by 5 bases and J by 3 bases, with 13 bases between them. Germline V gene lookup returns CDR1 SGHTA and CDR2 FQGTGA. CDR3 length equals 14 residues.

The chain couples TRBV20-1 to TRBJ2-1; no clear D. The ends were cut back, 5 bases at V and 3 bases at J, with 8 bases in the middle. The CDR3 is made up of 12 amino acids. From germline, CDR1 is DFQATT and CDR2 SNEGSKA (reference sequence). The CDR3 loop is CSAVSGYNEQFF. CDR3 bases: TGCAGTGCTGTCTCAGGCTACAATGAGCAGTTCTTC.

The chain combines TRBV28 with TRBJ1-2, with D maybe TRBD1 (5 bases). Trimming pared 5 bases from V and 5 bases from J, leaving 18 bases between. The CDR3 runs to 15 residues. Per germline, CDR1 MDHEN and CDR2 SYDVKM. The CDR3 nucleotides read TGTGCCAGCAGTCCCTCTTCAAGGGGACTGTATGGCTACACCTTC. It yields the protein CASSPSSRGLYGYTF.

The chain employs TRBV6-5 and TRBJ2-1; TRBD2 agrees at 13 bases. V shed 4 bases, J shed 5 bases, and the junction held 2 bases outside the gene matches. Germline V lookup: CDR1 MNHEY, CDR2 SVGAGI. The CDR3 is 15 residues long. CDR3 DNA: TGTGCCAGCAGTTGGACTAGCGGGGGTGACAATGAGCAGTTCTTC. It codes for CASSWTSGGDNEQFF.

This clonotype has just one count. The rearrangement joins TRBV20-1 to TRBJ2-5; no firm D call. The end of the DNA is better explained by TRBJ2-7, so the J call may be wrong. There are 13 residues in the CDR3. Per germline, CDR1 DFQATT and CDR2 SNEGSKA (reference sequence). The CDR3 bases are TGCAGTGCTAGTATAGGTGATCTGGACGAGCAGTACTTC. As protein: CSASIGDLDEQYF.